Listed below are T cell receptor beta chains from one sample, sequenced in a study of OX40 agonist ivuxolimab in advanced cancers. The protocol was immunoSEQ multiplex PCR, while the TCRdb copy is restricted to in-frame clones and leaves out a portion. Among 70,000 or so clones listed, roughly 82% were seen once. The sample was CD4+ or CD8+ T cells sorted from blood, taken in a trial of the OX40 agonist ivuxolimab. The receptor source for this set is an adult with an advanced solid tumor such as melanoma, head and neck, liver or kidney cancer. CDR3s include the opening cysteine and the closing phenylalanine or tryptophan. Fields, in order: V gene, D gene, J gene, clone size, CDR3 DNA, CDR3 protein. A D gene is named only where the DNA matches it firmly. Size tells how often a clone was seen (once, few, many) or the class of an expanded clone, and some rows leave it out.

V: TRBV4-1; D: TRBD1; J: TRBJ2-7; size: few; DNA: TGCGCCAGCAGCCAAGTGGCGGCTCCCTCGGGGAAGGGACAGCGCTCCTACGAGCAGTACTTC; CDR3: CASSQVAAPSGKGQRSYEQYF
V: TRBV9; D: NA; J: TRBJ2-6; size: NA; DNA: TGTGCCAGCAGCGTAGGGCTGTCTGGGCGGCTGACGAGCTCTGGGGCCAACGTCCTGACTTTC; CDR3: CASSVGLSGRLTSSGANVLTF
V: TRBV5-1; D: NA; J: TRBJ2-3; size: NA; DNA: TGCGCCAGCAGCTTGGGGAAGGGAAGCCAAGGCACAGATACGCAGTATTTT; CDR3: CASSLGKGSQGTDTQYF
V: TRBV29-1; D: NA; J: TRBJ1-4; size: NA; DNA: TGCAGCGTTGAAGGGCCCCGGACGGCGAAGTTCGGTAAACTGTTTTTT; CDR3: CSVEGPRTAKFGKLFF
V: TRBV7-2; D: TRBD1; J: TRBJ2-5; size: NA; DNA: TGTGCCAGCAGACCAGGACAGGAGGCAGAGACCCAGTACTTC; CDR3: CASRPGQEAETQYF
V: TRBV6-1; D: NA; J: TRBJ1-1; size: once; DNA: TGTGCCAGCAGTGAAGCGATCGGGGAAAGGTGGGCTTTCTTT; CDR3: CASSEAIGERWAFF
V: TRBV4-3; D: TRBD2; J: TRBJ2-4; size: NA; DNA: TGCGCCAGCAGCCAAGATCTGACTAGCGGGAGAGCCAAAAACATTCAGTACTTC; CDR3: CASSQDLTSGRAKNIQYF
V: TRBV5-1; D: NA; J: TRBJ1-1; size: NA; DNA: TGCGCCAGCAGAGATACGGGGAACACTGAAGCTTTCTTT; CDR3: CASRDTGNTEAFF
V: TRBV29-1; D: TRBD1; J: TRBJ1-5; size: NA; DNA: TGCAGCGCTTCGACAGGGGAGGCCCAGCCCCAGCATTTT; CDR3: CSASTGEAQPQHF
V: TRBV5-8; D: TRBD2; J: TRBJ2-5; size: NA; DNA: TGTGCCAGCAGCCCTGGACTAGCGGGAATGGGTGGCGAGACCCAGTACTTC; CDR3: CASSPGLAGMGGETQYF
V: TRBV7-2; D: NA; J: TRBJ2-3; size: NA; DNA: TGTGCCAGCAGCCGCTGGGACTTGCTCACAGATACGCAGTATTTT; CDR3: CASSRWDLLTDTQYF
V: TRBV28; D: TRBD1; J: TRBJ1-2; size: few; DNA: TGTGCCAGCAGCCCGGGACAGGGGGGCTATGGCTACACCTTC; CDR3: CASSPGQGGYGYTF
V: TRBV7-8; D: TRBD2; J: TRBJ2-2; size: NA; DNA: TGTGCCAGCAGCTTACTTTGGACTAGCGGGGCGAACACCGGGGAGCTGTTTTTT; CDR3: CASSLLWTSGANTGELFF
V: TRBV29-1; D: TRBD1; J: TRBJ2-7; size: NA; DNA: TGCAGCGTTGAAGGGACAGGGGACGAGCAGTACTTC; CDR3: CSVEGTGDEQYF
V: TRBV6-5; D: NA; J: TRBJ1-5; size: NA; DNA: TGTGCCAGCAGTTACGGGGTTTACCAGCCCCAGCATTTT; CDR3: CASSYGVYQPQHF
V: TRBV5-1; D: TRBD2; J: TRBJ2-5; size: NA; DNA: TGCGCCAGCAGCTTGAGTGGTCAGCGGGGGGGTCAAGAGACCCAGTACTTC; CDR3: CASSLSGQRGGQETQYF
V: TRBV9; D: TRBD1; J: TRBJ1-1; size: NA; DNA: TGTGCCAGCAGCGTAGGCTCAGGGGGCACTGAAGCTTTCTTT; CDR3: CASSVGSGGTEAFF
V: TRBV4-3; D: TRBD1; J: TRBJ1-1; size: NA; DNA: TGCGCCAGCAGCCAAGGGTCGGGACAGGGGGTTAACACTGAAGCTTTCTTT; CDR3: CASSQGSGQGVNTEAFF
V: TRBV7-9; D: TRBD1; J: TRBJ1-3; size: NA; DNA: TGTGCCAGCAGATCACAACGGGACAGTCTAGCCAACACCATATATTTT; CDR3: CASRSQRDSLANTIYF
V: TRBV7-9; D: TRBD1; J: TRBJ2-2; size: many; DNA: TGTGCCAGCAGCCCGACAGGGGGCAACACCGGGGAGCTGTTTTTT; CDR3: CASSPTGGNTGELFF
V: TRBV10-2; D: NA; J: TRBJ1-1; size: NA; DNA: TGCGCCAGCCAACCGGGGGCAAACACTGAAGCTTTCTTT; CDR3: CASQPGANTEAFF
V: TRBV6-5; D: NA; J: TRBJ2-7; size: NA; DNA: TGTGCCAGCGCCCCGGGGGTTGGGAACTACGAGCAGTACTTC; CDR3: CASAPGVGNYEQYF
V: TRBV4-1; D: NA; J: TRBJ1-4; size: NA; DNA: TGCGCCAGCAGCTACCTCGGCAGTTCTAATGAAAAACTGTTTTTT; CDR3: CASSYLGSSNEKLFF
V: TRBV19; D: NA; J: TRBJ1-3; size: NA; DNA: TGTGCCAGTAGTACCCCGAGATCCTCTGGAAACACCATATATTTT; CDR3: CASSTPRSSGNTIYF
V: TRBV6-1; D: NA; J: TRBJ1-2; size: once; DNA: TGTGCCAGCAGTGAAAACGACGGAGGCGGCTATGGCTACACCTTC; CDR3: CASSENDGGGYGYTF
V: TRBV5-4; D: TRBD1; J: TRBJ2-2; size: NA; DNA: TGTGCCAGCAGCGGCAGGGGGACCGGGGAGCTGTTTTTT; CDR3: CASSGRGTGELFF
V: TRBV4-3; D: NA; J: TRBJ2-7; size: NA; DNA: TGCGCCAGCAGCCAAGATTGGGGGGTGGGCGAGCAGTACTTC; CDR3: CASSQDWGVGEQYF
V: TRBV4-1; D: NA; J: TRBJ1-5; size: NA; DNA: TGCGCCAGCAGCCAAGCCTTAGGGGGTAGCAATCAGCCCCAGCATTTT; CDR3: CASSQALGGSNQPQHF
V: TRBV5-6; D: TRBD1; J: TRBJ2-2; size: NA; DNA: TGTGCCAGCAGCCCGGACAGGGCGGACACCGGGGAGCTGTTTTTT; CDR3: CASSPDRADTGELFF
V: TRBV19; D: TRBD1; J: TRBJ2-3; size: NA; DNA: TGTGCCAGTAGTCCGCCGACCCGGGACAGGGGCGCAGATACGCAGTATTTT; CDR3: CASSPPTRDRGADTQYF
V: TRBV27; D: NA; J: TRBJ1-5; size: NA; DNA: TGTGCCAGCAGTTTATTCGGCGATCAGCCCCAGCATTTT; CDR3: CASSLFGDQPQHF
V: TRBV2; D: NA; J: TRBJ2-1; size: NA; DNA: TGTGCCAGCAGTGAAGCGCGTCTAGCGCTGTACAATGAGCAGTTCTTC; CDR3: CASSEARLALYNEQFF
V: TRBV19; D: TRBD2; J: TRBJ2-3; size: NA; DNA: TGTGCCAGTAGTCGGAAGCGGGACACAGATACGCAGTATTTT; CDR3: CASSRKRDTDTQYF
V: TRBV5-6; D: TRBD2; J: TRBJ2-4; size: NA; DNA: TGTGCCAGCAGCTTCCTTTCATCCCGGGGGGACATTCAGTACTTC; CDR3: CASSFLSSRGDIQYF
V: TRBV6-5; D: NA; J: TRBJ2-3; size: NA; DNA: TGTGCCAGCAGTTTTCGCCTTGAGGATACGCAGTATTTT; CDR3: CASSFRLEDTQYF
V: TRBV5-4; D: TRBD2; J: TRBJ2-5; size: NA; DNA: TGTGCCAGCAGCTCGTACCTAGCGGGGGGCCCTGAGACCCAGTACTTC; CDR3: CASSSYLAGGPETQYF
V: TRBV11-2; D: NA; J: TRBJ2-7; size: NA; DNA: TGTGCCAGCGGGTCCTACGAGCAGTACTTC; CDR3: CASGSYEQYF
V: TRBV5-1; D: NA; J: TRBJ2-3; size: NA; DNA: TGCGCCAGCAGCTTGGTTGGACTCTTCACAGATACGCAGTATTTT; CDR3: CASSLVGLFTDTQYF
V: TRBV18; D: TRBD2; J: TRBJ2-1; size: NA; DNA: TGTGCCAGCTCATACGGACTAGGCCCAGGCAATGAGCAGTTCTTC; CDR3: CASSYGLGPGNEQFF
V: TRBV7-7; D: NA; J: TRBJ2-3; size: NA; DNA: TGTGCCAGCAGTACCGGGTTCACAGATACGCAGTATTTT; CDR3: CASSTGFTDTQYF
V: TRBV11-2; D: TRBD2; J: TRBJ2-3; size: NA; DNA: TGTGCCAGCAGCTTAGCGGGGGGACCAGGCACAGATACGCAGTATTTT; CDR3: CASSLAGGPGTDTQYF
V: TRBV2; D: NA; J: TRBJ1-2; size: NA; DNA: TGTGCCAGCAGTGAATTGGTAACGGGCTATGGCTACACCTTC; CDR3: CASSELVTGYGYTF
V: TRBV7-9; D: TRBD1; J: TRBJ2-1; size: NA; DNA: TGTGCCAGCAGTTACACTGCCGGGACAGGGAACTCCTACAATGAGCAGTTCTTC; CDR3: CASSYTAGTGNSYNEQFF
V: TRBV29-1; D: TRBD1; J: TRBJ1-2; size: NA; DNA: TGCAGTGCCCCGCGGGACAGGGGATCTGGCTACACCTTC; CDR3: CSAPRDRGSGYTF
V: TRBV4-1; D: TRBD1; J: TRBJ2-5; size: few; DNA: TGCGCCAGCAGCCTTGGGACAGCTCAAGAGACCCAGTACTTC; CDR3: CASSLGTAQETQYF
V: TRBV5-4; D: NA; J: TRBJ2-7; size: NA; DNA: TGTGCCAGCAGCTTGGCCGGGGTTCACTACGAGCAGTACTTC; CDR3: CASSLAGVHYEQYF
V: TRBV27; D: NA; J: TRBJ1-5; size: NA; DNA: TGTGCCACCGTCCCGGGGCTCGGACAGCCCCAGCATTTT; CDR3: CATVPGLGQPQHF
V: TRBV9; D: NA; J: TRBJ2-3; size: NA; DNA: TGTGCCAGCCGCGGTCGGAACACAGATACGCAGTATTTT; CDR3: CASRGRNTDTQYF
V: TRBV5-6; D: NA; J: TRBJ2-2; size: few; DNA: TGTGCCAGCAGCCCGTACGGCTCGAACACCGGGGAGCTGTTTTTT; CDR3: CASSPYGSNTGELFF
V: TRBV5-1; D: NA; J: TRBJ2-3; size: NA; DNA: TGCGCCAGCAGCTTGGCTGGCACAGATACGCAGTATTTT; CDR3: CASSLAGTDTQYF
V: TRBV7-8; D: NA; J: TRBJ1-5; size: NA; DNA: TGTGCCAGCAGCCCCGACGGACGCAATCAGCCCCAGCATTTT; CDR3: CASSPDGRNQPQHF
V: TRBV6-5; D: NA; J: TRBJ1-4; size: NA; DNA: TGTGCCAGCAGGGGAGGCATACTTCGTAATGAAAAACTGTTTTTT; CDR3: CASRGGILRNEKLFF
V: TRBV19; D: TRBD1; J: TRBJ1-6; size: few; DNA: TGTGCCAGTAGTATGGGACAGGGGGCTAATTCACCCCTCCACTTT; CDR3: CASSMGQGANSPLHF
V: TRBV23-1; D: NA; J: TRBJ1-1; size: NA; DNA: TGCGCCAGCAGTCATCCCGAGGGGACTGAAGCTTTCTTT; CDR3: CASSHPEGTEAFF
V: TRBV7-2; D: NA; J: TRBJ1-2; size: medium-sized; DNA: TGTGCCAGCAGCCTTCAAAACTATGGCTACACCTTC; CDR3: CASSLQNYGYTF
V: TRBV15; D: NA; J: TRBJ2-3; size: few; DNA: TGTGCCACCAGCAGAGCCATGGGGATGGCGCTCGGGGATACGCAGTATTTT; CDR3: CATSRAMGMALGDTQYF
V: TRBV5-6; D: NA; J: TRBJ2-7; size: few; DNA: TGTGCCAGCAGCTTGGTAACAGCCTACGAGCAGTACTTC; CDR3: CASSLVTAYEQYF
V: TRBV5-6; D: TRBD1; J: TRBJ1-1; size: NA; DNA: TGTGCCAGCAGCCTAGGAACCGCCGGGACAGGGGGCTTCGACACTGAAGCTTTCTTT; CDR3: CASSLGTAGTGGFDTEAFF
V: TRBV5-1; D: TRBD1; J: TRBJ2-2; size: NA; DNA: TGCGCCAGCATCGACAGGGGGGACACCGGGGAGCTGTTTTTT; CDR3: CASIDRGDTGELFF